The 26 T cell receptor beta chains below were found in one sample sequenced in a study of PD-1 blockade in classical Hodgkin lymphoma. TCRdb's table, derived via immunoSEQ multiplex PCR, lists solely in-frame clones and lacks some. Among over 35,000 clones listed, over 60% were seen once. All trial patients relapsed after autologous stem cell transplantation. The sequencing here drew on peripheral blood mononuclear cells (PBMCs), taken at baseline. The receptors come from a human donor with classical Hodgkin lymphoma.

The chain joins TRBV19 to TRBJ1-5, with a tentative D call TRBD1 (6 bases). CDR3 length: 16 residues. V lost 6 bases and J lost 5, with 20 bases in between. Germline assignment: CDR1 LNHDA and CDR2 SQIVND (reference sequence). The CDR3 protein is CASRFTQGRGDQPQHF. CDR3 sequence (DNA): TGTGCCAGTAGATTCACTCAGGGCAGGGGAGATCAGCCCCAGCATTTT. The full variable domain, completed using reference TRBV19 and TRBJ1-5, is DGGITQSPKYLFRKEGQNVTLSCEQNLNHDAMYWYRQDPGQGLRLIYYSQIVNDFQKGDIAEGYSVSREKKESFPLTVTSAQKNPTAFYLCASRFTQGRGDQPQHFGDGTRLSIL.

The chain is built from TRBV13 and TRBJ1-2; D is unresolved. Germline V gene sequence: CDR1 PRHDT, CDR2 FYEKMQ (reference sequence). CDR3 length equals 12 residues. The V gene lost 6 bases and the J gene lost 7 bases, with 12 bases spanning the gap. The CDR3 coding sequence is TGTGCCAGCAGTGAAGAAGTGGCTGGCTACACCTTC. Its translation: CASSEEVAGYTF.

This clone was counted a few times. The chain employs TRBV6-5 and TRBJ1-5; possible D gene TRBD1, 5 bases. Trimming removed 10 bases at V and 4 bases at J, with 11 bases between. Germline CDR1 reads MNHEY; CDR2 reads SVGAGI. The CDR3 is made up of 12 amino acids. CDR3 amino acids: CATGTGNQPQHF. The CDR3 nucleotides read TGTGCCACTGGGACGGGGAATCAGCCCCAGCATTTT.

The chain's CDR3 is CASSLRGTVSSYEQYF. The CDR3 coding sequence is TGTGCCAGCAGCTTAAGGGGGACAGTGAGCTCCTACGAGCAGTACTTC. V usage is TRBV7-2 and J usage is TRBJ2-7, with 7 bases that match TRBD1. The junction had 7 bases not matched to a gene; V was cut back by 2 bases and J by 0 bases. Germline lookup yields CDR1 SGHTA and CDR2 FQGNSA. The CDR3 is 16 residues long. Together with reference TRBV7-2 and TRBJ2-7, the CDR3 gives the full variable domain: GAGVSQSPSNKVTEKGKDVELRCDPISGHTALYWYRQSLGQGLEFLIYFQGNSAPDKSGLPSDRFSAERTGGSVSTLTIQRTQQEDSAVYLCASSLRGTVSSYEQYFGPGTRLTVT.

This clone has more than one count but fewer than ten. The germline gene is not matched at one end of the junction; a read error may be the cause. The gene calls are TRBV5-4 and TRBJ1-3; D is undetermined. Per the germline V gene, CDR1 is SGHNT and CDR2 is YYREEE (reference sequence). The CDR3 is made up of 14 amino acids. This CDR3 is CASSQRLSGNTIYF. As DNA, the CDR3 is TGCGCCAGCAGCCAAAGACTCTCTGGAAACACCATATATTTT.

The chain links TRBV10-3 to TRBJ2-7, with TRBD1 as a possible D gene (6 bases). Germline CDR1 and CDR2: ENHRY and SYGVKD. This CDR3 has 13 amino acids. The V gene lost 6 bases and the J gene lost 2 bases, with 11 bases spanning the gap. The CDR3 region is CAISARGPYEQYF. Here the CDR3 DNA reads TGTGCCATCAGCGCCAGGGGCCCCTACGAGCAGTACTTC.

The chain uses TRBV9 and TRBJ2-5; TRBD1 is a possible D gene (6 bases). V was shortened by 3 bases and J by 1 base, with 10 bases between the two germline ends. This CDR3 is 14 amino acids long. From germline, CDR1 is SGDLS and CDR2 YYNGEE. CDR3 sequence reads: CASSDGDIQETQYF. CDR3 in DNA: TGTGCCAGCAGCGACGGGGACATCCAAGAGACCCAGTACTTC.

The V call is TRBV18, the J call TRBJ1-4; D unclear. The CDR3 covers 17 residues. With 3 bases removed from V and 0 bases from J, the gap between germline ends came to 14 bases. Germline assignment: CDR1 KGHSH and CDR2 LQKENI. In DNA, the CDR3 is TGTGCCAGCTCACCGGCCAGCCAAGTTGCAACTAATGAAAAACTGTTTTTT. Translation gives CASSPASQVATNEKLFF.

This clone occurred a few times. This rearrangement joins TRBV28 to TRBJ2-3; a weak D match, TRBD1 (5 bases). CDR3 length equals 11 residues. Per the germline V gene, CDR1 is MDHEN and CDR2 is SYDVKM. V was cut by 6 bases and J by 8 bases, with 9 bases left in between. CDR3 amino acids: CASSPQGTQYF. CDR3 DNA: TGTGCCAGCAGCCCCCAGGGTACGCAGTATTTT. The variable domain in full, with the rest retrieved from reference TRBV28 and TRBJ2-3, is DVKVTQSSRYLVKRTGEKVFLECVQDMDHENMFWYRQDPGLGLRLIYFSYDVKMKEKGDIPEGYSVSREKKERFSLILESASTNQTSMYLCASSPQGTQYFGPGTRLTVL.

This clone was picked up one time. The chain links TRBV28 to TRBJ2-7, with TRBD1 matching over 10 bases. The V gene end was trimmed by 7 bases and the J gene end by 3 bases; junction bases not matched to a gene: 6. The CDR3 consists of 14 residues. Per germline, CDR1 MDHEN and CDR2 SYDVKM. The DNA for the CDR3 is TGTGCCAGCACCCCGGGACAGGGGTACTACGAGCAGTACTTC. It yields the protein CASTPGQGYYEQYF.

This clone has just one count. The chain has TRBV6-9 and TRBJ2-1; 10 nucleotides match TRBD2. The CDR3 is 15 amino acids. Germline trimming cut 3 bases from V and 10 bases from J; bases unmatched to any gene: 9. Germline V CDR1 and CDR2: MNHGY, SVAAGI. Here the CDR3 reads CASSYSSSGSGEQFF. CDR3 bases: TGTGCCAGCAGTTACTCCTCTAGCGGGAGTGGAGAGCAGTTCTTC.

The V and J genes are TRBV7-9 and TRBJ2-6; maybe TRBD1 (5 bases). CDR1 is SEHNR and CDR2 is FQNEAQ in the germline V gene (reference sequence). The CDR3 covers 19 residues. Deletions cut 2 bases from V and 0 bases from J, with 17 bases between. The CDR3 spells CASSLIWRQGHSGANVLTF. Written as DNA, the CDR3 is TGTGCCAGCAGCTTAATATGGCGGCAGGGCCACTCTGGGGCCAACGTCCTGACTTTC.

This clone has just a few counts. The CDR3, as DNA: TGTGCCAGCAGCTTTGGACTAGGGAACATTCAGTACTTC. This codes for CASSFGLGNIQYF. V is TRBV7-9 and J is TRBJ2-4, with 7 bases aligning to TRBD2. Trimming took 3 bases from V and 7 from J; bases not matched to a gene: 3. This CDR3 region has 13 residues. Germline CDR1 is SEHNR and CDR2 is FQNEAQ (reference sequence).

The chain employs TRBV4-1 and TRBJ1-1; 8 positions agree with TRBD1. Germline assignment: CDR1 MGHRA and CDR2 YSYEKL. V dropped 4 bases and J dropped 4; count of bases not matched to a gene: 8. There are 15 residues in the CDR3. CDR3 loop: CASSRAGQGITEAFF. Written as DNA, the CDR3 is TGCGCCAGCAGCCGAGCCGGACAGGGAATCACTGAAGCTTTCTTT.

The rearrangement links TRBV9 to TRBJ1-1, with D perhaps matching TRBD1 (5 bases). Trimming cost V 2 bases and J 1 base, with 9 bases left between them. Germline assignment: CDR1 SGDLS and CDR2 YYNGEE. The CDR3 length is 14 residues. The CDR3 spells CASSVNQGNTEAFF. CDR3 sequence (DNA): TGTGCCAGCAGCGTGAACCAGGGGAACACTGAAGCTTTCTTT.

The rearrangement joins TRBV5-1 to TRBJ1-2; D is perhaps TRBD1 (5 bases). The CDR3 is made up of 12 amino acids. Per the germline V gene, CDR1 is SGHRS and CDR2 is YFSETQ. V lost 2 bases to trimming and J lost 6 bases, with 8 bases between them. CDR3 in DNA: TGCGCCAGCAGCTTCGGGACTCATGGCTACACCTTC. Translation gives CASSFGTHGYTF.

The V gene is TRBV5-6, the J gene TRBJ1-5; the D is unclear. Between the trimmed V and J ends, which lost 4 bases and 0 bases, there was a span of 8 bases. CDR3 size: 14 residues. Germline V gene data show CDR1 as SGHDT and CDR2 as YYEEEE. The CDR3 coding sequence is TGTGCCAGCAGCGTTCTTTATAGCAATCAGCCCCAGCATTTT. This sequence encodes CASSVLYSNQPQHF. The full variable domain, completed using reference TRBV5-6 and TRBJ1-5, is DAGVTQSPTHLIKTRGQQVTLRCSPKSGHDTVSWYQQALGQGPQFIFQYYEEEERQRGNFPDRFSGHQFPNYSSELNVNALLLGDSALYLCASSVLYSNQPQHFGDGTRLSIL.

CDR3 sequence reads: CASSRGQGGGYTF. DNA of the CDR3: TGCGCCAGCAGCCGCGGACAGGGCGGGGGCTACACCTTC. V gene TRBV5-1 combines with J gene TRBJ1-2, with 8 bases fitting TRBD1. The ends lost 4 bases at V and 8 bases at J; junction bases unmatched: 7. The CDR3 has 13 residues. CDR1 is SGHRS and CDR2 is YFSETQ in the germline V gene. The full variable domain, rest sourced from reference TRBV5-1 and TRBJ1-2, is KAGVTQTPRYLIKTRGQQVTLSCSPISGHRSVSWYQQTPGQGLQFLFEYFSETQRNKGNFPGRFSGRQFSNSRSEMNVSTLELGDSALYLCASSRGQGGGYTFGSGTRLTVV.

This chain uses TRBV30 with TRBJ2-7; TRBD2 might be the D (6 bases). The germline V gene encodes CDR1 GTSNPN and CDR2 SVGIG (reference sequence). The CDR3 is 15 amino acids. The V and J ends lost 0 bases and 5 bases respectively, with 17 bases between them. CDR3 in amino acids: CAWSVPGLGRDEQYF. CDR3 in DNA: TGTGCCTGGAGTGTCCCGGGACTCGGCAGGGACGAGCAGTACTTC.

The CDR3 loop reads CASSDPSGRGSNEQFF. CDR3 bases: TGCGCCAGCAGTGATCCTAGCGGGAGGGGAAGCAATGAGCAGTTCTTC. The chain has TRBV10-1 and TRBJ2-1; 12 nucleotides align to TRBD2. This CDR3 comprises 16 residues. CDR1 is WNHNN, CDR2 SYGVQD, per germline (reference sequence). V lost 3 bases to trimming and J lost 6 bases; unmatched junction nucleotides: 6.

The rearrangement uses TRBV9 and TRBJ2-2; D perhaps matches TRBD1 (5 bases). Germline V lookup: CDR1 SGDLS, CDR2 YYNGEE. Trimming pared 4 bases from V and 1 base from J, leaving 11 bases between. There are 15 residues in the CDR3. The DNA of the CDR3 is TGTGCCAGCAGCCCCCGGCAGGGGAACACCGGGGAGCTGTTTTTT. Its protein is CASSPRQGNTGELFF.

This clone is medium-sized within its sample. The chain recombines TRBV28 with TRBJ1-5; 10 nucleotides agree with TRBD1. The junction had 9 bases not matched to a gene; V was cut back by 5 bases and J by 8 bases. This CDR3 contains 15 residues. Per germline, CDR1 MDHEN and CDR2 SYDVKM. In DNA, the CDR3 is TGTGCCAGCAGTCCCGGGACAGGGGCGACGAAGCCCCAGCATTTT. Translation: CASSPGTGATKPQHF.

V is TRBV7-9 and J is TRBJ2-3, with 9 bases identical to TRBD2. The V segment lost 1 base and the J segment 5 bases; nucleotides outside the gene matches: 4. CDR1 and CDR2 (germline): SEHNR, FQNEAQ (reference sequence). This CDR3 has 15 residues. The CDR3 DNA reads TGTGCCAGCAGCTTAGTTTCGACTAGCGGAGATACGCAGTATTTT. It codes for CASSLVSTSGDTQYF.

This rearrangement joins TRBV7-3 to TRBJ2-1, with D possibly being TRBD2 (6 bases). This CDR3 is 15 amino acids long. V was clipped by 6 bases and J by 9 bases, with 21 bases between them. Germline-derived CDR1 and CDR2 are SGHTA and FQGTGA. The DNA for the CDR3 is TGTGCCAGCAGTCGAACAGTCTCAGCGGGTGGTGAGCAGTTCTTC. This gives the protein CASSRTVSAGGEQFF.

V is TRBV6-1 and J is TRBJ1-5; D uncertain. Germline values: CDR1 MNHNS, CDR2 SASEGT. Trimming cost V 4 bases and J 0 bases, with 19 bases left between them. This CDR3 is built from 18 residues. CDR3 coding DNA: TGTGCCAGCAGTGCGAAGGTCCAGCTTGGTACTAGCAATCAGCCCCAGCATTTT. Protein sequence: CASSAKVQLGTSNQPQHF.

The chain links TRBV11-3 to TRBJ2-2; D is undetermined. V lost 1 base, J lost 5 bases, and 8 bases lay in between. Germline V gene sequence: CDR1 SGHNT, CDR2 YENEEA. The CDR3 is made up of 14 amino acids. In DNA form, the CDR3 reads TGTGCCAGCAGCTTAGCCACCGTGACCGGGGAGCTGTTTTTT. The encoded protein is CASSLATVTGELFF. The full variable domain, in which reference TRBV11-3 and TRBJ2-2 provide the parts outside the CDR3, is EAGVVQSPRYKIIEKKQPVAFWCNPISGHNTLYWYLQNLGQGPELLIRYENEEAVDDSQLPKDRFSAERLKGVDSTLKIQPAELGDSAVYLCASSLATVTGELFFGEGSRLTVL.